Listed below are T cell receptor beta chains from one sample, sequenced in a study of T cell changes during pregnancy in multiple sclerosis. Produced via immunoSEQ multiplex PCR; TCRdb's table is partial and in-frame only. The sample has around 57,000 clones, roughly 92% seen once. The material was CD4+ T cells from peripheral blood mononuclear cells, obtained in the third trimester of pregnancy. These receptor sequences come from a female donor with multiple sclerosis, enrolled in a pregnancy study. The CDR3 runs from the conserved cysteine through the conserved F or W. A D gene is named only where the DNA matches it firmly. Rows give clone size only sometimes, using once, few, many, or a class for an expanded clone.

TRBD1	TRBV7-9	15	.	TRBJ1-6	TGTGCCAGCAGCTTATTTGACAGGGGGAATTCACCCCTCCACTTT	CASSLFDRGNSPLHF
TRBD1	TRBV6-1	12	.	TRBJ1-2	TGTGCCATACAGGGGCCGAACTATGGCTACACCTTC	CAIQGPNYGYTF
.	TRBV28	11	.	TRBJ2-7	TGTGCCAGCATTTCCAACTACGAGCAGTACTTC	CASISNYEQYF
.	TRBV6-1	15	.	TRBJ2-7	TGTGCCAGCAGTTCCAGCCCACATACAGAGACGGAGCAGTACTTC	CASSSSPHTETEQYF
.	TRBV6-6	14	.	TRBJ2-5	TGTGCCAGCAGTTACTATGTGTCTGTGGAGACCCAGTACTTC	CASSYYVSVETQYF
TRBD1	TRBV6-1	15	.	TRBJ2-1	TGTGCCAGCAGTACGGACAGGAGCTCCTACAATGAGCAGTTCTTC	CASSTDRSSYNEQFF
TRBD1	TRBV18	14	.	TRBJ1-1	TGTGCCAGCTCATCCACAGGGGGCAACACTGAAGCTTTCTTT	CASSSTGGNTEAFF
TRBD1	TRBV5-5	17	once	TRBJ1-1	TGTGCCAGCAGCTTGACAAAGGACAGGGGGCTGAACACTGAAGCTTTCTTT	CASSLTKDRGLNTEAFF
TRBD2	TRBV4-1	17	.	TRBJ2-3	TGCGCCAGCAGCCTCCTGACTAGCGGGGGGCTTTCAGATACGCAGTATTTT	CASSLLTSGGLSDTQYF
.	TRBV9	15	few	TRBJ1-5	TGTGCCAGCAGCGTAGGGACCGACTACAATCAGCCCCAGCATTTT	CASSVGTDYNQPQHF
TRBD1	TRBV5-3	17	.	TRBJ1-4	TGTGTCACAGAAATTCGGACAGGGGGCCTCTTTAATGAAAAACTGTTTTTT	CVTEIRTGGLFNEKLFF
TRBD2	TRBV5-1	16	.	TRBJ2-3	TGCGCCAGCAGCTTCCTAGCGGGAGTTGCAACAGATACGCAGTATTTT	CASSFLAGVATDTQYF
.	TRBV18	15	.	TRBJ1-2	TGTGCCAGCTTAAGGGACACCTCCCGGGACTATGGCTACACCTTC	CASLRDTSRDYGYTF
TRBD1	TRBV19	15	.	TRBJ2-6	TGTGCCAGTAGTCCGACAGGGACCGGGGCCAACGTCCTGACTTTC	CASSPTGTGANVLTF
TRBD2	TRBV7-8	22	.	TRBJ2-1	TGTGCCAGCAGCTTAGCGTTTCCAAGACTAGCGGGAGGGCTAAGCTCCTACAATGAGCAGTTCTTC	CASSLAFPRLAGGLSSYNEQFF
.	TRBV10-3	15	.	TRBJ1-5	TGTGCCATCAGTGAGGTGGGTGGAGGCAATCAGCCCCAGCATTTT	CAISEVGGGNQPQHF
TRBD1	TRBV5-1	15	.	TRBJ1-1	TGCGCCAGCAGCCCACAGGGACAGGAGAACACTGAAGCTTTCTTT	CASSPQGQENTEAFF
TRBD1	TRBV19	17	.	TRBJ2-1	TGTGCCAGTAGTAAGCTACCGGGACAGGGGTTTAGGAATGAGCAGTTCTTC	CASSKLPGQGFRNEQFF